This TCR beta chain was sequenced during a study of cytomegalovirus exposure and HLA in healthy donors. For this clone: Its specificity is unknown.

It was with 60 Vbeta and 13 Jbeta primers that the PCR ran. This table comes from immunoSEQ multiplex PCR, and its TCRdb copy is limited to in-frame clones, with some not included. The table includes some 110,000 clones, around three fifths detected once. All the people who gave samples were healthy bone marrow donors. Study-wide results and caveats: Later work associated 16,951 TCR beta sequences with HLA alleles at 0.05 false discovery rate. Cytomegalovirus association was assigned to about 150 TCR beta chains.

The trim removed 4 bases at V and 3 bases at J, leaving 2 bases unmatched. The CDR3 consists of 13 residues. The germline V gene has CDR1 SGHRS and CDR2 YFSETQ. The source is a woman aged 40 to 50 in good health and CMV-seropositive. The sample consisted of PBMCs. The rearrangement joins TRBV5-1 to TRBJ2-7, with 9 bases that match TRBD2. CDR3 nucleotide sequence: TGCGCCAGCAGCAGGACTAGCGACTACGAGCAGTACTTC. Translated: CASSRTSDYEQYF. The full variable domain, completed using reference TRBV5-1 and TRBJ2-7, is KAGVTQTPRYLIKTRGQQVTLSCSPISGHRSVSWYQQTPGQGLQFLFEYFSETQRNKGNFPGRFSGRQFSNSRSEMNVSTLELGDSALYLCASSRTSDYEQYFGPGTRLTVT.